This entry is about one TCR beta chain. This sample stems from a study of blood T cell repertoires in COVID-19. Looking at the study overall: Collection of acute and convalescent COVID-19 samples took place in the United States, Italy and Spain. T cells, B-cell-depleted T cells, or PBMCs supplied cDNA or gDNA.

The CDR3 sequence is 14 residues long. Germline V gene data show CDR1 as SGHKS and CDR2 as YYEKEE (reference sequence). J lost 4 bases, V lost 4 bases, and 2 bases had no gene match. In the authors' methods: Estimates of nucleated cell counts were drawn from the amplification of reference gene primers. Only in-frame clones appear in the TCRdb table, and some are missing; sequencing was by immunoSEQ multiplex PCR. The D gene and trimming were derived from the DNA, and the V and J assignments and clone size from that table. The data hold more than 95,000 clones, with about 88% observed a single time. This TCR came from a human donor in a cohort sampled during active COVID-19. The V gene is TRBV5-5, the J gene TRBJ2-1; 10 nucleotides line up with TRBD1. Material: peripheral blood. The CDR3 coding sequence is TGTGCCAGCAGCCCGGGACAGGGGTACAATGAGCAGTTCTTC. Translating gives CASSPGQGYNEQFF.